The 28 T cell receptor beta chains below were found in one sample sequenced in a study of T cells in Graves' hyperthyroidism and ophthalmopathy. Amplification of TCR beta CDR3 regions used RNA as the template. The study used the HTBI primer set for a first-round RT-PCR of the TCR CDR3. TCRdb redid the calling of the multiplex PCR reads with MiXCR, one entry per CDR3 protein. The profile shows hundreds of thousands of distinct CDR3 sequences, 17% of them singletons. Sequenced material: blood. The receptors derive from a woman aged 18-35 years with Graves' ophthalmopathy.

This clonotype has a count of ten or more. This sequence joins TRBV12-3 or TRBV12-4 and TRBJ2-1, with 11 bases identical to TRBD1. The ends lost 5 bases at V and 8 bases at J; junction bases unmatched: 8. The CDR3 contains 15 residues. DNA of the CDR3: TGTGCCAGCAGTCCTGACGGACAGGGGGCATATGAGCAGTTCTTC. It is translated as CASSPDGQGAYEQFF.

In its sample, this clonotype was seen many times. V and J are TRBV11-2 and TRBJ2-3; 8 nucleotides agree with TRBD2. V shed 1 base and J 3 bases; nucleotides not matched to a gene: 6. CDR1 and CDR2 from the germline V gene are SGHAT and FQNNGV. The CDR3 spans 16 residues. CDR3 nucleotide sequence: TGTGCCAGCAGCTTAGCTGGCGGGGGGCCGACAGATACGCAGTATTTT. This sequence encodes CASSLAGGGPTDTQYF.

V and J are TRBV4-1 and TRBJ1-4, with 7 bases lining up with TRBD1. Trimming at V came to 1 base and at J to 5 bases, leaving 10 bases not matched to a gene. CDR3 length: 17 amino acids. Germline V gene lookup returns CDR1 MGHRA and CDR2 YSYEKL. CDR3: CASSQGPLGTANEKLFF. The CDR3 DNA is TGCGCCAGCAGCCAAGGGCCCCTGGGGACAGCGAATGAAAAACTGTTTTTT.

In DNA, the CDR3 is TGTGCCAGCAGCTTACTAGCGGGAGGGGGAGATACGCAGTATTTT. This translates into CASSLLAGGGDTQYF. The chain recombines TRBV7-2 with TRBJ2-3, with 12 bases that match TRBD2. Trimming took 2 bases from V and 5 from J; bases not matched to a gene: 2. CDR1 and CDR2 from the germline V gene are SGHTA and FQGNSA. The CDR3 totals 15 residues. The full variable domain, rest sourced from reference TRBV7-2 and TRBJ2-3, is GAGVSQSPSNKVTEKGKDVELRCDPISGHTALYWYRQSLGQGLEFLIYFQGNSAPDKSGLPSDRFSAERTGGSVSTLTIQRTQQEDSAVYLCASSLLAGGGDTQYFGPGTRLTVL.

Many counts were recorded for this clonotype. V usage is TRBV6-1 and J usage is TRBJ2-7, with 10 bases lining up with TRBD1. V was clipped by 3 bases and J by 5 bases; unmatched bases: 7. Germline lookup yields CDR1 MNHNS and CDR2 SASEGT. The CDR3 loop spans 15 amino acids. The CDR3 region has the DNA TGTGCCAGCAGTGAGGGGGGACAGGGGTCGGACGAGCAGTACTTC. This gives the protein CASSEGGQGSDEQYF.

This clonotype was seen ten or more times. This chain connects TRBV7-9 to TRBJ2-7; 9 bases agree with TRBD1. Per the germline V gene, CDR1 is SEHNR and CDR2 is FQNEAQ (reference sequence). V was pared by 1 base and J by 5 bases, with 15 bases of the junction left unmatched. The CDR3 spans 18 residues. The CDR3, as DNA: TGTGCCAGCAGCTTAGGGCATGTGACAGGGGGTATTATCCACGAGCAGTACTTC. It specifies CASSLGHVTGGIIHEQYF.

This clonotype was seen only a few times. The V and J genes are TRBV12-3 or TRBV12-4 and TRBJ1-2; the D is unclear. The V end was cut by 6 bases, the J end by 12 bases, with 17 bases between. The CDR3 extends over 12 amino acids. The CDR3 sequence: CASSSLREEDTF. The DNA of the CDR3 is TGTGCCAGCAGCTCCCTAAGGGAGGAGGACACCTTC.

The chain uses TRBV11-1 and TRBJ2-3; 10 bases align to TRBD2. Germline CDR1 SGHAT, CDR2 FQDESV (reference sequence). The CDR3 consists of 16 residues. The J segment lost 5 bases and the V segment lost 4 bases, leaving 9 bases of the junction unmatched. This CDR3 is CASSWASGSYGDTQYF. The CDR3 nucleotides read TGTGCCAGCAGCTGGGCTAGCGGGAGTTATGGAGATACGCAGTATTTT.

V usage is TRBV6-2 or TRBV6-3 and J usage is TRBJ1-5; 9 bases are a match to TRBD1. V was pared by 6 bases and J by 9 bases, with 9 bases of the junction left unmatched. In germline, CDR1 is MNHEY, CDR2 SVGEGT. The CDR3 totals 14 residues. The DNA for the CDR3 is TGTGCCAGCAGGCCCGGGACAGGGCCTCCGCCCCAGCATTTT. It is translated as CASRPGTGPPPQHF.

The sample holds many counts of this clonotype. The chain combines TRBV2 with TRBJ2-7; D ambiguous. Germline V gene sequence: CDR1 SNHLY, CDR2 FYNNEI. V lost 3 bases and J 2 bases, leaving 11 bases between the germline ends. The CDR3 sequence is 14 residues long. This chain's CDR3 is CASSEGLTAYEQYF. As DNA, the CDR3 is TGTGCCAGCAGTGAGGGTCTCACGGCCTACGAGCAGTACTTC.

The genes are TRBV7-9 and TRBJ1-4; D may be TRBD1 (5 bases). The CDR3 sequence is 15 residues long. The V and J ends lost 3 bases and 5 bases respectively, with 13 bases between them. CDR1 and CDR2 from the germline V gene are SEHNR and FQNEAQ (reference sequence). CDR3 sequence (DNA): TGTGCCAGCAGCTTGGGGGGACGCCAAAATGAAAAACTGTTTTTT. It yields the protein CASSLGGRQNEKLFF. Drawing the rest from reference TRBV7-9 and TRBJ1-4, the complete variable domain is DTGVSQNPRHKITKRGQNVTFRCDPISEHNRLYWYRQTLGQGPEFLTYFQNEAQLEKSRLLSDRFSAERPKGSFSTLEIQRTEQGDSAMYLCASSLGGRQNEKLFFGSGTQLSVL.

The chain links TRBV27 to TRBJ1-5, with 7 nucleotides matching TRBD1. CDR3 length: 14 amino acids. The germline V gene encodes CDR1 MNHEY and CDR2 SMNVEV (reference sequence). With V trimmed by 6 bases and J by 3 bases, 5 bases remained unmatched. The CDR3 sequence is CASSADRDNQPQHF. CDR3 coding DNA: TGTGCCAGCAGCGCTGACAGGGACAATCAGCCCCAGCATTTT.

This clonotype appeared many times. This chain links TRBV27 with TRBJ2-5, with TRBD1 matching over 8 bases. Looked up from germline, CDR1 is MNHEY and CDR2 is SMNVEV (reference sequence). This CDR3 is built from 16 residues. Trimming removed 3 bases from V and 5 bases from J; junction bases left unmatched: 11. Here the CDR3 DNA reads TGTGCCAGCAGTTTGATCCCAGGGGGCGCGGGGGAGACCCAGTACTTC. Amino acid sequence: CASSLIPGGAGETQYF.

This clonotype was detected many times. The chain carries TRBV29-1 and TRBJ2-7, with D tentatively TRBD1 or TRBD2 (5 bases each). Trimming pared 0 bases from V and 6 bases from J, leaving 15 bases between. Germline V gene data show CDR1 as SQVTM and CDR2 as ANQGSEA. This CDR3 is 14 amino acids long. The CDR3 protein is CSVEDRQRRSEQYF. The CDR3 bases are TGCAGCGTTGAAGACAGACAGCGGCGGTCCGAGCAGTACTTC.

In its sample, this clonotype was seen many times. The chain is built from TRBV28 and TRBJ2-7; D remains ambiguous. Trimming removed 6 bases from V and 2 bases from J, with 5 bases in between. The CDR3 covers 11 residues. CDR1 is MDHEN and CDR2 is SYDVKM in the germline V gene. The CDR3 nucleotides are TGTGCCAGCAGCTCCACCTACGAGCAGTACTTC. Protein product: CASSSTYEQYF.

This clonotype was detected ten times or more. The chain employs TRBV5-8 and TRBJ1-2; TRBD1 matches at 11 bases. The germline gives CDR1 SGHTS, CDR2 YDEGEE. The trim removed 4 bases at V and 3 bases at J, leaving 2 bases unmatched. This CDR3 contains 14 residues. The CDR3, as DNA: TGTGCCAGCAGCGTGGGACAGGGGGACTATGGCTACACCTTC. Translation: CASSVGQGDYGYTF.

There are many counts of this clonotype. CDR3 sequence reads: CSLTGQGRTGELFF. In nucleotides, the CDR3 is TGCAGCCTGACAGGACAGGGTCGAACCGGGGAGCTGTTTTTT. This chain joins TRBV20-1 and TRBJ2-2; TRBD1 matches at 8 bases. This CDR3 spans 14 amino acids. Germline V CDR1 and CDR2: DFQATT, SNEGSKA (reference sequence).

This clonotype was detected ten times or more. The chain combines TRBV28 with TRBJ1-2, with a weak D call TRBD1 (6 bases). Germline CDR1 is MDHEN and CDR2 is SYDVKM. V lost 5 bases and J lost 4, with 17 bases in between. The CDR3 totals 15 residues. The CDR3 DNA reads TGTGCCAGCAGTACCAGAACAGGGAACAGCTATGGCTACACCTTC. This sequence encodes CASSTRTGNSYGYTF.

This clonotype was counted a few times. This chain joins TRBV2 and TRBJ2-7, with 8 bases lining up with TRBD2. This CDR3 is built from 16 residues. Germline V gives CDR1 SNHLY, CDR2 FYNNEI. After removal of 6 bases from V and 1 base from J, the junction contained 11 bases not matched to a gene. This chain's CDR3 is CASRETTAGVSYEQYF. In DNA, the CDR3 is TGTGCCAGCAGAGAGACCACAGCGGGAGTTTCCTACGAGCAGTACTTC.

This chain uses TRBV12-5 with TRBJ1-2; no clear D. The CDR3 consists of 17 residues. V was pared by 0 bases and J by 3 bases, with 17 bases between. CDR1 LGHNT and CDR2 FRNRAP come from the germline V gene. The CDR3 DNA sequence: TGTGCTAGTGGTTTGGTGGTCGGGAGGGAGAGTGACTATGGCTACACCTTC. Translated, it gives CASGLVVGRESDYGYTF.

This clonotype was counted ten times or more. The chain couples TRBV19 to TRBJ1-1; TRBD1 matches at 7 bases. The junction had 9 bases not matched to a gene; V was cut back by 3 bases and J by 2 bases. Per germline, CDR1 LNHDA and CDR2 SQIVND (reference sequence). CDR3 length: 16 residues. CDR3 sequence reads: CASSIGLGQQNTEAFF. In DNA form, the CDR3 reads TGTGCCAGTAGTATTGGGCTGGGACAGCAAAACACTGAAGCTTTCTTT.

This clonotype turned up a few times. The chain is built from TRBV28 and TRBJ1-2; the D is unclear. This CDR3 has 14 residues. V lost 3 bases to trimming and J lost 0 bases, with 8 bases between them. Germline V gene data show CDR1 as MDHEN and CDR2 as SYDVKM. The CDR3 region has the DNA TGTGCCAGCAGTTTCCAGGCCTCTAACTATGGCTACACCTTC. This sequence encodes CASSFQASNYGYTF.

This clonotype appeared a few times. The chain is built from TRBV10-2 and TRBJ1-1; 8 nucleotides match TRBD1. Trimming at V came to 6 bases and at J to 5 bases, leaving 8 bases not matched to a gene. CDR3 size: 14 residues. Germline V CDR1 and CDR2: WSHSY, SAAADI. The CDR3 sequence is CASREDRVGTEAFF. The CDR3 DNA reads TGCGCCAGCAGAGAGGACAGGGTAGGGACTGAAGCTTTCTTT.

The chain uses TRBV6-2 or TRBV6-3 and TRBJ1-2; D gene unclear. V was shortened by 1 base and J by 6 bases, with 3 bases between the two germline ends. The CDR3 is 11 amino acids. Germline-derived CDR1 and CDR2 are MNHEY and SVGEGT. The CDR3 region has the DNA TGTGCCAGCAGTTACTTGGATGGCTACACCTTC. Translating gives CASSYLDGYTF.

The sample holds many counts of this clonotype. The chain combines TRBV20-1 with TRBJ1-6; 7 bases match TRBD1. This CDR3 is 15 amino acids long. Germline V lookup: CDR1 DFQATT, CDR2 SNEGSKA (reference sequence). Trimming removed 0 bases from V and 5 bases from J; junction bases left unmatched: 4. CDR3 nucleotide sequence: TGCAGTGCTAGAGAGGCCCAGGGGGATAATTCACCCCTCCACTTT. Translating gives CSAREAQGDNSPLHF.

Only a few counts were recorded for this clonotype. The chain couples TRBV6-1 to TRBJ2-7, with no clear D. V lost 5 bases to trimming and J lost 0 bases, with 11 bases between them. This CDR3 is 14 amino acids long. Germline CDR1 reads MNHNS; CDR2 reads SASEGT. CDR3 DNA: TGTGCCAGCAGTTCGGAGACAAGCTCCTACGAGCAGTACTTC. Translation: CASSSETSSYEQYF.

In its sample, this clonotype was seen many times. The V call is TRBV11-1, the J call TRBJ2-1, with D tentatively TRBD2 (6 bases). CDR3 length: 15 amino acids. The germline CDR1 and CDR2 sequences are SGHAT and FQDESV (reference sequence). Trimming shortened V by 5 bases and J by 8 bases, and 19 bases separated the two germline ends. This CDR3 reads CASSPRDWMSDEQFF. The CDR3 DNA reads TGTGCCAGCAGCCCTCGGGACTGGATGTCAGATGAGCAGTTCTTC.

The genes are TRBV30 and TRBJ1-2; possibly TRBD1 for D (6 bases). Germline values: CDR1 GTSNPN, CDR2 SVGIG (reference sequence). This CDR3 spans 13 amino acids. V dropped 5 bases and J dropped 4 bases, with 14 bases sitting between them. CDR3 loop: CAWPKRTAYGYTF. The CDR3 region has the DNA TGTGCCTGGCCAAAAAGGACAGCCTATGGCTACACCTTC. Supplemented by reference TRBV30 and TRBJ1-2, the full variable domain reads SQTIHQWPATLVQPVGSPLSLECTVEGTSNPNLYWYRQAAGRGLQLLFYSVGIGQISSEVPQNLSASRPQDRQFILSSKKLLLSDSGFYLCAWPKRTAYGYTFGSGTRLTVV.